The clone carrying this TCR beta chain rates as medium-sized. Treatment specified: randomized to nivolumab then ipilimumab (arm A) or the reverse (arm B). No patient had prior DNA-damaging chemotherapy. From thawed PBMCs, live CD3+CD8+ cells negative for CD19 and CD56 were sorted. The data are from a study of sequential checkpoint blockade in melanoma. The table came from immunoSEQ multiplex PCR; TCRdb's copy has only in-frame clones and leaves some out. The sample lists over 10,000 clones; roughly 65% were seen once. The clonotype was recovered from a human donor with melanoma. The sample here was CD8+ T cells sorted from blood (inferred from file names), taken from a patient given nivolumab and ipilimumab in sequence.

This CDR3 reads CASSNVANYGYTF. The CDR3 nucleotides read TGTGCCAGCAGTAATGTAGCGAACTATGGCTACACCTTC. This sequence joins TRBV28 and TRBJ1-2, with no clear D. The CDR3 has 13 amino acids. CDR1 is MDHEN and CDR2 is SYDVKM in the germline V gene. With 5 bases removed from V and 2 bases from J, the gap between germline ends came to 9 bases.